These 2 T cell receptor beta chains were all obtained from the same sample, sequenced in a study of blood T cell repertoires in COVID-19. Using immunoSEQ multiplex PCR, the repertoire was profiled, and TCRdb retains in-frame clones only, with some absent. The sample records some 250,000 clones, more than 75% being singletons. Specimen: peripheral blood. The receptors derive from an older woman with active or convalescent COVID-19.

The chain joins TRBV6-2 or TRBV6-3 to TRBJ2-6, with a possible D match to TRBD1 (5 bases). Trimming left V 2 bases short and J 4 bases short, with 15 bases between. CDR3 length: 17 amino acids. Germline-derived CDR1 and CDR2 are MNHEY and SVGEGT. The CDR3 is CASSYGLRVTGANVLTF. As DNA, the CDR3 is TGTGCCAGCAGTTACGGCCTCAGGGTAACCGGGGCCAACGTCCTGACTTTC.

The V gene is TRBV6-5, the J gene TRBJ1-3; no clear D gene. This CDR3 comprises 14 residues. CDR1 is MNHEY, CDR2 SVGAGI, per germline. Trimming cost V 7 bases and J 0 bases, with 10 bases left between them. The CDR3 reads CASTEGVSGNTIYF. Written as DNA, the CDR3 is TGTGCCAGCACCGAGGGAGTCTCTGGAAACACCATATATTTT.